These 19 T cell receptor beta chains originate from one sample sequenced in a study of blood T cell repertoires in COVID-19. Profiled with immunoSEQ multiplex PCR; TCRdb holds only in-frame clones, not every one. The table includes roughly 360,000 clones, approximately 90% detected once. The specimen was PBMCs or T cells enriched from blood (not recorded which). Every receptor here comes from a young woman with acute COVID-19.

The chain is built from TRBV5-8 and TRBJ1-2; 10 bases are shared with TRBD1. Germline V gene data show CDR1 as SGHTS and CDR2 as YDEGEE. Trimming took 2 bases from V and 4 from J; bases not matched to a gene: 5. This CDR3 has 15 amino acids. The CDR3 sequence is CASSLTTGGGYGYTF. The DNA of the CDR3 is TGTGCCAGCAGCTTAACGACAGGGGGCGGCTATGGCTACACCTTC.

This sequence joins TRBV6-5 and TRBJ2-1, with 9 bases identical to TRBD1. J gave up 7 bases and V 4 bases, and 5 bases lay outside the gene matches. The CDR3 spans 14 residues. In germline, CDR1 is MNHEY, CDR2 SVGAGI. The CDR3 here is CASSLTGGGNEQFF. For the CDR3, the DNA is TGTGCCAGCAGTTTGACAGGGGGGGGAAATGAGCAGTTCTTC.

V is TRBV2 and J is TRBJ1-5, with D unclear. V was cut by 4 bases and J by 7 bases, with 11 bases left in between. The CDR3 is 13 residues long. Germline V gene sequence: CDR1 SNHLY, CDR2 FYNNEI. The CDR3 sequence is CASSGLPNQPQHF. CDR3 DNA: TGTGCCAGCAGTGGGCTTCCGAACCAGCCCCAGCATTTT.

This sequence joins TRBV4-1 and TRBJ1-6; D gene unclear. Germline V gene sequence: CDR1 MGHRA, CDR2 YSYEKL. This CDR3 is 17 amino acids long. Trimming removed 4 bases at V and 6 bases at J, with 19 bases between. CDR3 DNA: TGCGCCAGCAGCCTACAGTTCGGGGTCGTGCCTAATTCACCCCTCCACTTT. Its translation is CASSLQFGVVPNSPLHF.

This chain links TRBV7-2 with TRBJ1-5; a possible D gene is TRBD1 (6 bases). This CDR3 is 15 amino acids long. Trimming took off 3 bases at V and 1 base at J, with 10 bases between the two ends. From germline, CDR1 is SGHTA and CDR2 FQGNSA. The CDR3 DNA reads TGTGCCAGCAGCTTCACGCAGGGGAGCAATCAGCCCCAGCATTTT. Translating gives CASSFTQGSNQPQHF.

The chain joins TRBV9 to TRBJ1-1, with a tentative D call TRBD1 (5 bases). Trimming left V 0 bases short and J 4 bases short, with 13 bases between. The CDR3 loop spans 15 amino acids. Germline CDR1 and CDR2: SGDLS and YYNGEE. The CDR3 is CASSVGSGKGTEAFF. The CDR3 DNA reads as TGTGCCAGCAGCGTAGGGTCAGGGAAGGGCACTGAAGCTTTCTTT.

This clone was detected a few times. The chain joins TRBV19 to TRBJ2-5, with 12 bases lining up with TRBD1. Germline-derived CDR1 and CDR2 are LNHDA and SQIVND (reference sequence). This CDR3 has 16 residues. The ends lost 5 bases at V and 5 bases at J; junction bases unmatched: 9. In DNA form, the CDR3 reads TGTGCCAGTAGTTTCCCCGGGACAGGGGGCGCGGAGACCCAGTACTTC. It yields the protein CASSFPGTGGAETQYF. Full variable domain (outside the CDR3, taken from reference TRBV19 and TRBJ2-5): DGGITQSPKYLFRKEGQNVTLSCEQNLNHDAMYWYRQDPGQGLRLIYYSQIVNDFQKGDIAEGYSVSREKKESFPLTVTSAQKNPTAFYLCASSFPGTGGAETQYFGPGTRLLVL.

The J gene is TRBJ1-5, the V gene TRBV5-8, with no clear D. The CDR3 loop spans 17 amino acids. Trimming cost V 0 bases and J 5 bases, with 18 bases left between them. Germline lookup yields CDR1 SGHTS and CDR2 YDEGEE. The CDR3 nucleotides are TGTGCCAGCAGCTTGGGTACCGGGAATCCTATGGATCAGCCCCAGCATTTT. It yields the protein CASSLGTGNPMDQPQHF.

Only one count was recorded for this clone. The rearrangement uses TRBV7-8 and TRBJ2-7; 10 bases are shared with TRBD1. There are 15 residues in the CDR3. Looked up from germline, CDR1 is SGHVS and CDR2 is FQNEAQ. After removal of 4 bases from V and 3 bases from J, the junction contained 6 bases not matched to a gene. This chain's CDR3 is CASSWDRGHIYEQYF. As DNA, the CDR3 is TGTGCCAGCAGCTGGGACAGGGGACATATCTACGAGCAGTACTTC.

This chain links TRBV4-1 with TRBJ1-2, with D uncertain. Looked up from germline, CDR1 is MGHRA and CDR2 is YSYEKL. Between the trimmed V and J ends, which lost 0 bases and 4 bases, there was a span of 12 bases. The CDR3 is made up of 15 amino acids. The DNA of the CDR3 is TGCGCCAGCAGCCAAGATGGTACCAACTTCTATGGCTACACCTTC. Translation: CASSQDGTNFYGYTF.

A note on this clone: Other DNA sequences from this sample encode an identical CDR3 as well. The chain carries TRBV19 and TRBJ1-4; TRBD1 might be the D (5 bases). The CDR3 totals 15 residues. Trimming cost V 3 bases and J 0 bases, with 8 bases left between them. Germline V gene sequence: CDR1 LNHDA, CDR2 SQIVND (reference sequence). The CDR3 region has the DNA TGTGCCAGTAGTATTGGGGCCGCAACTAATGAAAAACTGTTTTTT. Encoded protein: CASSIGAATNEKLFF.

This clone came up a few times. The chain is built from TRBV3-1 (or the pseudogene TRBV3-2) and TRBJ2-1; 7 bases map to TRBD1. Germline CDR1 reads LGHDT; CDR2 reads YNNKEL (reference sequence). The CDR3 is 15 amino acids. J was trimmed by 10 bases and V by 1 base; bases with no gene match: 10. CDR3 coding DNA: TGTGCCAGCAGCCAAGGACGACAGGGCCCTGGGGAGCAGTTCTTC. It translates to CASSQGRQGPGEQFF.

The chain combines TRBV25-1 with TRBJ2-4; D not resolved. Germline loops: CDR1 MGHDK, CDR2 SYGVNS. The CDR3 is made up of 16 amino acids. The V end was cut by 1 base, the J end by 0 bases, with 10 bases between. CDR3 sequence: CASSESRALAKNIQYF. CDR3 nucleotides: TGTGCCAGCAGTGAATCGCGAGCCCTAGCCAAAAACATTCAGTACTTC.

The rearrangement joins TRBV12-5 to TRBJ1-1; the D gene is possibly TRBD1 (5 bases). V lost 4 bases, J lost 5 bases, and 14 bases lay in between. The CDR3 contains 14 residues. Germline-derived CDR1 and CDR2 are LGHNT and FRNRAP. The CDR3 bases are TGTGCTAGTGGTTCTCTTTACAGGAAGACTGAAGCTTTCTTT. Amino acids: CASGSLYRKTEAFF.

The count of this clone is one. The CDR3 loop reads CASSPAGGEGTGELFF. Here the CDR3 DNA reads TGTGCCAGCAGCCCGGCCGGAGGGGAAGGTACCGGGGAGCTGTTTTTT. This chain joins TRBV11-3 and TRBJ2-2, with a possible D match to TRBD2 (6 bases). The CDR3 has 16 residues. V lost 5 bases and J 5 bases, leaving 18 bases between the germline ends. Germline V gives CDR1 SGHNT, CDR2 YENEEA.

This clone was counted a few times. This chain connects TRBV5-8 to TRBJ1-1, with a possible D match to TRBD1 (5 bases). The V end was cut by 0 bases, the J end by 3 bases, with 12 bases between. The V gene's germline CDR1 is SGHTS and CDR2 YDEGEE. CDR3 length: 15 residues. CDR3 bases: TGTGCCAGCAGCTTGGGTCACAGGAGAGACACTGAAGCTTTCTTT. Amino acids: CASSLGHRRDTEAFF.

The rearrangement joins TRBV12-3 or TRBV12-4 to TRBJ2-3; D is perhaps TRBD2 (5 bases). The V and J ends lost 5 bases and 6 bases respectively, with 12 bases between them. The CDR3 length is 13 residues. In DNA, the CDR3 is TGTGCCAGCAGTGCGCGGGCCCGGGATACGCAGTATTTT. This sequence encodes CASSARARDTQYF.

The J gene is TRBJ1-2, the V gene TRBV10-3; TRBD1 agrees at 7 bases. The J segment lost 6 bases and the V segment lost 4 bases, leaving 14 bases of the junction unmatched. The CDR3 extends over 16 amino acids. Germline V gene lookup returns CDR1 ENHRY and CDR2 SYGVKD. The CDR3 DNA follows: TGTGCCATCAGTGTGGTTTTAGGGGGCAAGGTAGATGGCTACACCTTC. It is translated as CAISVVLGGKVDGYTF.

The V and J genes are TRBV3-1 (or the pseudogene TRBV3-2) and TRBJ1-1; D is perhaps TRBD1 (6 bases). CDR1 is LGHDT, CDR2 YNNKEL, per germline (reference sequence). The ends were cut back, 5 bases at V and 4 bases at J, with 17 bases in the middle. This CDR3 has 15 amino acids. In nucleotides, the CDR3 is TGTGCCAGCAGCACACGAGGGGGAACGACCACTGAAGCTTTCTTT. Translated: CASSTRGGTTTEAFF.